The TCR beta chain under discussion was sequenced for a study of shared clonotypes between healthy human individuals. None of the donors, who were healthy HIV-negative adults, had recently had acute infections or vaccinations. Trimming at V came to 4 bases and at J to 1 base, leaving 8 bases not matched to a gene. Germline CDR1 SGHRS, CDR2 YFSETQ. CDR3 length equals 18 residues. Broader study findings: Clonotypes not shared had lower generation probabilities than those common to all four donors.

Clones were sequenced by immunoSEQ multiplex PCR, and TCRdb holds only the in-frame ones, with some missing. The profile shows under 600,000 clones, 95% to 97% of them singletons. A note on this clone: The antigen remains unidentified.

The TCR originated in a woman younger than 45 in good health. The specimen was naive CD4+ T cells sorted from blood. Subset here: CD45RA+ positively selected. The chain uses TRBV5-1 and TRBJ2-3; 14 bases match TRBD2. The CDR3 sequence is CASSRLAGGGLGTDTQYF. CDR3 nucleotide sequence: TGCGCCAGCAGCCGACTAGCGGGAGGGGGTTTGGGCACAGATACGCAGTATTTT.